This T cell receptor (beta chain) was sequenced in a study of radiation and T cells in renal cell carcinoma. Study-wide results and limits: Compared with controls, irradiated tumors showed greater TCR clonality. Dominant CDR3 motifs occupied more repertoire in irradiated than control tumors.

Points on this clone: The target antigen is unknown.

Treatment noted: treatment-naive control, cytoreductive nephrectomy. Control tumor donors were several females and roughly ten males, median age about 60 years. The V and J ends lost 0 bases and 1 base respectively, with 8 bases between them. The germline CDR1 and CDR2 sequences are SGHRS and YFSETQ. This CDR3 is 15 amino acids long. Measured with immunoSEQ multiplex PCR; TCRdb has only the in-frame clones, and not every one. This sample has about 7,900 clones, with about 65% found just once. The sequenced sample was tumor tissue, obtained from a patient whose treatment was nephrectomy without radiotherapy. The genes are TRBV5-1 and TRBJ2-1; D is unclear. The receptor comes from a woman aged 70-85 years with renal cell carcinoma. The CDR3 nucleotides read TGCGCCAGCAGCTTGGACTGGGGTTCCTACAATGAGCAGTTCTTC. Its translation: CASSLDWGSYNEQFF.